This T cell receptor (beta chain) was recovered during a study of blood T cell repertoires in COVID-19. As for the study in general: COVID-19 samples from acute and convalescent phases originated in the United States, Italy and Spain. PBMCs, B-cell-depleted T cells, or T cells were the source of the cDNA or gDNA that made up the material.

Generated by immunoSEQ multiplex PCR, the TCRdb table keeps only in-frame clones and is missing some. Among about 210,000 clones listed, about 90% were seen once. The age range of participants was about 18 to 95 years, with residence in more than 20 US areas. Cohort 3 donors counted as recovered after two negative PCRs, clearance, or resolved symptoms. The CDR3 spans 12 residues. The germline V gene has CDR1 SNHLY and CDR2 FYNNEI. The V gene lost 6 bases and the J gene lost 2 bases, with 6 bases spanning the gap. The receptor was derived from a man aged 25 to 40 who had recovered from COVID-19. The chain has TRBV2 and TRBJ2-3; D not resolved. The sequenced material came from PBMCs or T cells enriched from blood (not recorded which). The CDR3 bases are TGTGCCAGCAGAGCTTTCACAGATACGCAGTATTTT. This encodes CASRAFTDTQYF.